This T cell receptor beta chain was sequenced in a study of naive CD8 T cells in extremely preterm neonates. Profiling relied on immunoSEQ multiplex PCR, and the TCRdb table lists in-frame clones only, not all of them. The data hold about 6,100 clones, with 95% to 99% observed a single time. The V gene lost 4 bases and the J gene lost 5 bases, with 9 bases spanning the gap. This CDR3 spans 12 amino acids. Germline V gene data show CDR1 as SGHNT and CDR2 as YYREEE (reference sequence). Without labor or membrane rupture, elective cesareans at roughly 37-42 weeks supplied term cord blood. Pregnancies with fetal demise were excluded. The sample holds sorted live naive CD8+ CD45RA+CCR7+ T cells.

The source of this sequence is a newborn in good health. Specimen: naive CD8+ T cells from cord blood. The rearrangement links TRBV5-4 to TRBJ2-5; a weak D match, TRBD1 (6 bases). The CDR3 protein is CASSLDRETQYF. The CDR3 DNA follows: TGTGCCAGCAGCCTTGACAGGGAGACCCAGTACTTC.